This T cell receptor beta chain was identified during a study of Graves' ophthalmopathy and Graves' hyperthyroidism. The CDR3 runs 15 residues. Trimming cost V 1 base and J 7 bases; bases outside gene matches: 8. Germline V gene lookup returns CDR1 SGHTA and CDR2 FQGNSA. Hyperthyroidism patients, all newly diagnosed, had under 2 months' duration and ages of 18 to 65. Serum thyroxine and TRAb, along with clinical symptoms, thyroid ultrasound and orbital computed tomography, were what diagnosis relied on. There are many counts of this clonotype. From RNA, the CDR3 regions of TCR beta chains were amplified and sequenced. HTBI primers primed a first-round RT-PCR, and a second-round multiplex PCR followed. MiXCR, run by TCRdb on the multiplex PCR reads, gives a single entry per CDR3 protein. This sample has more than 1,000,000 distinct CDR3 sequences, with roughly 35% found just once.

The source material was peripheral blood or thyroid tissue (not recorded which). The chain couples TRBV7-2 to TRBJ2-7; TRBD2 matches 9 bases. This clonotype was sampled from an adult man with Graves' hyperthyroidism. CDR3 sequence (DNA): TGTGCCAGCAGCTTAGGGCTAGCGGGACAGAGTGAGCAGTACTTC. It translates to CASSLGLAGQSEQYF.